One and the same sample provided the 23 T cell receptor beta chains below, sequenced in a study of T cell clusters in autoimmune cytopenias. TRB amplification used approximately 250 ng of peripheral blood genomic DNA. One tube held mixed TRB-A and TRB-B primer pools for touch-down PCR. Following a re-call of the multiplex PCR reads, TCRdb has one entry per CDR3 protein and lacks DNA. The sample totals 13,000 to 15,000 distinct CDR3 sequences. Sequencing input: peripheral blood. Every receptor here comes from a human donor with an autoimmune cytopenia or autoimmune hepatitis (not recorded which).

The chain joins TRBV5-1 to TRBJ2-3; the TCRdb call, TRBD2, lacks DNA for checking. Per germline, CDR1 SGHRS and CDR2 YFSETQ. The CDR3 spans 12 residues. CDR3 loop: CASSSGTSAQYF.

By frequency, this clonotype is medium-sized (0.01 to 0.1%). J is TRBJ2-7 and V is TRBV18; as DNA is missing, the TRBD2 call by TCRdb cannot be tested. The length of the CDR3 is 17 residues. Germline loops: CDR1 KGHSH, CDR2 LQKENI. The CDR3 reads CASSPLGRQGRGNEQYF.

This chain links TRBV29-1 with TRBJ2-7. Germline V gene lookup returns CDR1 SQVTM and CDR2 ANQGSEA. The CDR3 extends over 13 amino acids. The CDR3 loop reads CSVEETGFGEQYF.

This clonotype is labeled medium-sized based on frequency. The chain joins TRBV29-1 to TRBJ2-2. Germline V gene data show CDR1 as SQVTM and CDR2 as ANQGSEA. The CDR3 is 13 residues long. The CDR3 spells CSARYSGTGELFF.

The V call is TRBV5-4, the J call TRBJ2-7; TCRdb calls TRBD2, which cannot be checked without DNA. Germline CDR1 and CDR2: SGHNT and YYREEE (reference sequence). The CDR3 loop spans 15 amino acids. The CDR3 loop reads CASSPSPGGPVEQYF.

J is TRBJ1-4 and V is TRBV20-1; TCRdb selects TRBD1, and the lack of DNA leaves this call unchecked. CDR3 length equals 14 residues. Germline assignment: CDR1 DFQATT and CDR2 SNEGSKA (reference sequence). The CDR3 is CSAIGEGAAEKLFF.

The chain combines TRBV20-1 with TRBJ1-5. Germline loops: CDR1 DFQATT, CDR2 SNEGSKA (reference sequence). The CDR3 extends over 15 amino acids. CDR3 region: CSAEDGNNSNQPQHF.

The V call is TRBV6-1, the J call TRBJ2-7. CDR1 MNHNS and CDR2 SASEGT come from the germline V gene. The CDR3 loop spans 14 amino acids. CDR3 in amino acids: CASDRTGSSYEQYF.

This clonotype is classed as medium-sized (0.01 to 0.1%) by frequency. The chain recombines TRBV18 with TRBJ2-2. Looked up from germline, CDR1 is KGHSH and CDR2 is LQKENI. CDR3 size: 15 residues. The CDR3 protein is CASSPRDQYAGELFF.

This clonotype shows up as medium-sized by frequency. This chain connects TRBV6-1 to TRBJ2-3; as DNA is missing, the TRBD1 call by TCRdb cannot be tested. The germline gives CDR1 MNHNS, CDR2 SASEGT. The CDR3 covers 15 residues. The CDR3 spells CASIPFARQLDTQYF.

The rearrangement uses TRBV6-5 and TRBJ1-1; the D call from TCRdb, TRBD1, cannot be confirmed without DNA. Germline assignment: CDR1 MNHEY and CDR2 SVGAGI. This CDR3 is 15 amino acids long. CDR3 loop: CASSTGGVGNTEAFF.

CDR3 residues: CASSPDRGRVNEQFF. The V and J genes are TRBV18 and TRBJ2-1; absent DNA, TCRdb's TRBD1 call cannot be checked. Germline CDR1 and CDR2: KGHSH and LQKENI. The CDR3 runs 15 residues.

The chain links TRBV6-1 to TRBJ2-7; TCRdb's D gene call, TRBD1, goes unchecked for lack of DNA. There are 13 residues in the CDR3. CDR1 MNHNS and CDR2 SASEGT come from the germline V gene. CDR3 region: CASSEFRGYEQYF.

This rearrangement joins TRBV18 to TRBJ1-3. Germline-derived CDR1 and CDR2 are KGHSH and LQKENI. The CDR3 loop spans 15 amino acids. The CDR3 sequence is CASSPRVETGNTIYF.

The chain uses TRBV6-1 and TRBJ1-5. Germline values: CDR1 MNHNS, CDR2 SASEGT. This CDR3 has 16 amino acids. This CDR3 is CASSEVQTVGNQPQHF.

This chain links TRBV7-2 with TRBJ1-2; the TCRdb D gene call, TRBD1, has no DNA to confirm it. Looked up from germline, CDR1 is SGHTA and CDR2 is FQGNSA. This CDR3 comprises 14 residues. CDR3 sequence: CASSSRDGIYGYTF.

J is TRBJ2-7 and V is TRBV18; TCRdb picks TRBD1, but there is no DNA to check that call. The CDR3 loop spans 11 amino acids. The germline CDR1 and CDR2 sequences are KGHSH and LQKENI. The CDR3 spells CASSEYRRPYF.

V is TRBV11-2 and J is TRBJ1-1; absent DNA, TCRdb's TRBD1 call cannot be checked. From germline, CDR1 is SGHAT and CDR2 FQNNGV. The CDR3 is 16 amino acids. The CDR3: CASTTRAGGYVTEAFF. Full variable domain (outside the CDR3, taken from reference TRBV11-2 and TRBJ1-1): EAGVAQSPRYKIIEKRQSVAFWCNPISGHATLYWYQQILGQGPKLLIQFQNNGVVDDSQLPKDRFSAERLKGVDSTLKIQPAKLEDSAVYLCASTTRAGGYVTEAFFGQGTRLTVV.

This chain uses TRBV27 with TRBJ2-7; TCRdb reports TRBD2, a call that lacks DNA to check it against. The germline gives CDR1 MNHEY, CDR2 SMNVEV (reference sequence). This CDR3 contains 12 residues. CDR3 sequence reads: CASSSTSSEQYF.

The chain joins TRBV29-1 to TRBJ1-1; TCRdb outputs TRBD1, but without DNA this stays unchecked. Germline values: CDR1 SQVTM, CDR2 ANQGSEA. The CDR3 runs 14 residues. The CDR3 sequence: CSGYRGTMNTEAFF.

This clonotype is classed as medium-sized (0.01 to 0.1%) by frequency. The chain recombines TRBV19 with TRBJ1-6. The CDR3 totals 15 residues. CDR1 and CDR2 from the germline V gene are LNHDA and SQIVND (reference sequence). The chain's CDR3 is CASSILTVDNSPLHF.

This clonotype ranks as medium-sized in terms of frequency. V and J are TRBV19 and TRBJ1-2; absent DNA, TCRdb's TRBD1 call cannot be checked. Germline V gene lookup returns CDR1 LNHDA and CDR2 SQIVND (reference sequence). The CDR3 totals 15 residues. The CDR3: CASSVDGGWNYGYTF.

V and J are TRBV5-1 and TRBJ2-3. The CDR3 loop spans 16 amino acids. Germline CDR1 reads SGHRS; CDR2 reads YFSETQ. The chain's CDR3 is CASSLGGGVGSDTQYF.